There are a few counts of the clone carrying this T cell receptor beta chain. This specimen comes from a study of T-cell memory formation after mild COVID-19. Germline V lookup: CDR1 MNHNY, CDR2 SVGAGI (reference sequence). Trimming left V 8 bases short and J 1 base short, with 2 bases between. The CDR3 runs to 10 residues. One entry per CDR3 protein results from TCRdb running MiXCR on the 5' RACE reads. The table lists 260,000 or so distinct CDR3 sequences, 16% of them singletons. The sequence came from a man aged 18 to 30 who had mild COVID-19 (a few samples of this study predate the infection). Cell type and time point are not known. J is TRBJ1-1 and V is TRBV6-6, with D hard to call. The sample comprised PBMCs or a T cell subset sorted from them (not recorded which). This CDR3 is CASANTEAFF. CDR3 nucleotide sequence: TGTGCCAGCGCGAACACTGAAGCTTTCTTT.